This T cell receptor beta chain derives from a study of T cell responses to AZD1222 COVID-19 vaccine. V shed 4 bases and J 0 bases; nucleotides not matched to a gene: 7. The CDR3 covers 17 residues. Germline CDR1 and CDR2: LNHDA and SQIVND (reference sequence). Study-level points and caveats: The donor group comprised mostly white British people and more females; the analysis possibly underestimated clonal diversity.

Profiling relied on immunoSEQ multiplex PCR, and the TCRdb table lists in-frame clones only, not all of them. The sample includes under 80,000 clones, roughly 84% of them seen just once. A remark on this clone: The antigen is not known.

The receptor's source is an adult in good health. Here the sequenced sample was peripheral blood, taken on day 0 of AZD1222 vaccination. The J gene is TRBJ2-1, the V gene TRBV19, with 9 bases fitting TRBD2. CDR3 region: CASSTTSGPHSYNEQFF. The CDR3, as DNA: TGTGCCAGTAGTACAACTAGCGGGCCCCACTCCTACAATGAGCAGTTCTTC.